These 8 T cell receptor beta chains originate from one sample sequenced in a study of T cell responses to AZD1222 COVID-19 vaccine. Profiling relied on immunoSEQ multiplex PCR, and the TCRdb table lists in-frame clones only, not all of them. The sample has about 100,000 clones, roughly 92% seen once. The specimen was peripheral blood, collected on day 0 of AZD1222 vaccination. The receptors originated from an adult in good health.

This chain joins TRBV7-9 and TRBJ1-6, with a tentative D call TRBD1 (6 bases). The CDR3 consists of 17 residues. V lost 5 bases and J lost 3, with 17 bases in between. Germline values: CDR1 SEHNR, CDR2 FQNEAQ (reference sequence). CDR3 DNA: TGTGCCAGCAGCGCCGATCGACAGGCCAGCTATAATTCACCCCTCCACTTT. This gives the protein CASSADRQASYNSPLHF.

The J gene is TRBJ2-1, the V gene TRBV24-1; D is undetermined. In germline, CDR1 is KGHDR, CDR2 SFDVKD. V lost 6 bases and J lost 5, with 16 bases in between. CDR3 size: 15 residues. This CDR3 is CATSSLRSPHNEQFF. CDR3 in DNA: TGTGCCACCAGTTCCTTGCGGAGCCCTCACAATGAGCAGTTCTTC.

CDR3 sequence: CASERSLGVQETQYF. Here the CDR3 DNA reads TGTGCCAGCGAGCGGTCGTTGGGAGTCCAAGAGACCCAGTACTTC. V usage is TRBV7-9 and J usage is TRBJ2-5, with D perhaps TRBD2 (5 bases). The CDR3 consists of 15 residues. Per germline, CDR1 SEHNR and CDR2 FQNEAQ (reference sequence). Trimming took 8 bases from V and 1 from J, leaving 17 bases between them.

CDR3 loop: CASSLYRDTEAFF. The CDR3 region has the DNA TGTGCCAGCAGTTTATACAGAGACACTGAAGCTTTCTTT. The chain recombines TRBV12-3 or TRBV12-4 with TRBJ1-1, with D unclear. The CDR3 extends over 13 amino acids. With 2 bases removed from V and 3 bases from J, the gap between germline ends came to 7 bases.

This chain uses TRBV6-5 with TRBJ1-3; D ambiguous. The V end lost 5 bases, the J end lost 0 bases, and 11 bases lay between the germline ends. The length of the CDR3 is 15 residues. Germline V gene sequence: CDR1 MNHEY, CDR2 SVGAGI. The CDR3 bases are TGTGCCAGCAGTCTTGGACGCCTCTCTGGAAACACCATATATTTT. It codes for CASSLGRLSGNTIYF.

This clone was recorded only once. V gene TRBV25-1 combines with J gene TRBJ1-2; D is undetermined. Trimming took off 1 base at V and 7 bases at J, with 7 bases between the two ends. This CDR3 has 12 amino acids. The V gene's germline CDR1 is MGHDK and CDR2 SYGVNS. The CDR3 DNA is TGTGCCAGCAGTGAATTGCAGGCTGGCTACACCTTC. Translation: CASSELQAGYTF.

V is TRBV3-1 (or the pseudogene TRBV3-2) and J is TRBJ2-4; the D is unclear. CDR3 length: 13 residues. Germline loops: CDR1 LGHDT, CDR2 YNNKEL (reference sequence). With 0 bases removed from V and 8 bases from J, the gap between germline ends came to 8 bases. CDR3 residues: CASSQEGGHIQYF. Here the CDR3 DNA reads TGTGCCAGCAGCCAAGAAGGTGGGCACATTCAGTACTTC.

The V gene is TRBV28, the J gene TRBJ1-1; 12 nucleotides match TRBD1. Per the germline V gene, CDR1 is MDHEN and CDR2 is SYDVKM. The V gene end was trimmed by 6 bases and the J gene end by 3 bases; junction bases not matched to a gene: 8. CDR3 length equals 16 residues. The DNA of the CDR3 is TGTGCCAGCAGATCCGGGACAGGGGGCTGGGACACTGAAGCTTTCTTT. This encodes CASRSGTGGWDTEAFF.